A selection of T cell receptor beta chains follows, all from one sample in a study of shared clonotypes between healthy human individuals. The data were produced by immunoSEQ multiplex PCR, yet TCRdb's version contains in-frame clones alone and is incomplete. Of millions of clones in the sample, 85% to 95% were seen once. Sequencing was done on a sample of naive CD4+ T cells sorted from blood. The receptors derive from a young man in good health. Both conserved end residues are part of each CDR3. The order of the fields is J gene, D gene, V gene, CDR3 DNA, CDR3 protein. The D gene is left open where the match is weak.

>TRBJ2-2|NA|TRBV11-2
TGTGCCAGCAGCTTATCACCAGCCCAGGGGACCGGGGAGCTGTTTTTT
CASSLSPAQGTGELFF
>TRBJ1-6|NA|TRBV7-9
TGTGCCAGCACCAAGGGGGAAAATAATTCACCCCTCCACTTT
CASTKGENNSPLHF
>TRBJ2-5|TRBD2|TRBV13
TGTGCCAGCAGCTTAGAAAGTCGACTAGCGGAGTACCAAGAGACCCAGTACTTC
CASSLESRLAEYQETQYF
>TRBJ2-3|TRBD2|TRBV29-1
TGCAGCGTTGGGACTAGCGGGCGGGATACGCAGTATTTT
CSVGTSGRDTQYF
>TRBJ1-5|NA|TRBV28
TGTGCCAGCAACGGAGGGCAGGGGAACTATCAGCCCCAGCATTTT
CASNGGQGNYQPQHF
>TRBJ2-1|TRBD2|TRBV6-6
TGTGCCAGCAGCGTAGCGGGGGCCTACAATGAGCAGTTCTTC
CASSVAGAYNEQFF
>TRBJ2-1|TRBD2|TRBV11-3
TGTGCCAGCAGCCGACGGGGGGATAGTAATGAGCAGTTCTTC
CASSRRGDSNEQFF
>TRBJ2-2|TRBD2|TRBV6-6
TGTGCCAGCAGTGAGCGGGAGCGCACCGGGGAGCTGTTTTTT
CASSERERTGELFF
>TRBJ2-3|TRBD2|TRBV15
TGTGCCACCAGCCGGACACTAGCGGGGGGGAGCACAGATACGCAGTATTTT
CATSRTLAGGSTDTQYF
>TRBJ2-5|NA|TRBV7-3
TGTGCCAGCAGCTTAGGGAATGGGGAGACCCAGTACTTC
CASSLGNGETQYF